Listed below are T cell receptor beta chains from one sample, sequenced in a study of Graves' ophthalmopathy and Graves' hyperthyroidism. TCRdb analysed the multiplex PCR reads with MiXCR anew, one entry per CDR3 protein. The repertoire includes 350,000 to 400,000 distinct CDR3 sequences, roughly 14% of them detected once, and approximately 7% sits in the top ten. The specimen was peripheral blood. All receptors derive from a woman aged 18-29 years with stable Graves' hyperthyroidism. Both conserved end residues are part of each CDR3. The order of the fields is clone size, D gene, V gene, J gene, CDR3 protein, CDR3 DNA. The D gene is left open where the match is weak. A row's size may be missing; if present it is once, few, many or a size class.

>many|NA|TRBV11-1|TRBJ2-5
CASSTGDASFETQYF
TGTGCCAGCAGTACGGGGGATGCTTCTTTCGAGACCCAGTACTTC
>many|NA|TRBV14|TRBJ2-7
CASSQVLGNEQYF
TGTGCCAGCAGCCAAGTACTGGGGAATGAGCAGTACTTC
>NA|NA|TRBV2|TRBJ1-5
CASSETGLSNQPQHF
TGTGCCAGCAGTGAAACAGGGTTAAGCAATCAGCCCCAGCATTTT
>many|NA|TRBV29-1|TRBJ1-2
CSADSPYGYTF
TGCAGCGCGGACAGCCCATATGGCTACACCTTC
>once|TRBD2|TRBV30|TRBJ2-5
CAWRTSGGAETQYF
TGTGCCTGGAGGACTAGCGGGGGGGCAGAGACCCAGTACTTC
>NA|NA|TRBV4-1|TRBJ2-7
CASSLGDAASSEQYF
TGCGCCAGCAGCCTAGGGGACGCGGCGTCCTCCGAGCAGTACTTC
>NA|TRBD1|TRBV9|TRBJ2-7
CASSFQQGVTYF
TGTGCCAGCAGCTTCCAACAGGGGGTAACCTACTTC
>many|NA|TRBV20-1|TRBJ2-7
CSASGNHYEQYF
TGCAGTGCTAGTGGCAACCACTACGAGCAGTACTTC
>many|NA|TRBV12-3/TRBV12-4|TRBJ2-7
CASSLERVDEQYF
TGTGCCAGCAGTTTGGAGCGAGTCGACGAGCAGTACTTC
>NA|NA|TRBV11-2|TRBJ2-5
CASRGRATQYF
TGTGCCAGCAGGGGGCGGGCGACCCAGTACTTC
>many|NA|TRBV6-5|TRBJ2-7
CASSYLQGTTYEQYF
TGTGCCAGCAGTTACTTGCAGGGGACTACCTACGAGCAGTACTTC
>many|NA|TRBV15|TRBJ1-2
CATSREAGYYGYTF
TGTGCCACCAGCAGAGAGGCAGGCTACTATGGCTACACCTTC
>few|NA|TRBV7-2|TRBJ2-5
CASSSFTGSEGSRGETQYF
TGTGCCAGCAGCTCCTTCACAGGGTCCGAAGGCTCCCGTGGGGAGACCCAGTACTTC
>many|NA|TRBV29-1|TRBJ1-2
CSVEVRRSDILYGYTF
TGCAGCGTTGAAGTTAGGCGGAGCGACATCCTATATGGCTACACCTTC
>many|NA|TRBV6-5|TRBJ1-1
CASSYSPGPMNTEAFF
TGTGCCAGCAGTTACTCCCCGGGACCGATGAACACTGAAGCTTTCTTT
>few|NA|TRBV4-2|TRBJ1-2
CASSQERDFGGYTF
TGTGCCAGCAGCCAAGAACGAGATTTCGGAGGCTACACCTTC
>few|TRBD2|TRBV4-2|TRBJ2-5
CASSQDITSGSQETQYF
TGTGCCAGCAGCCAAGATATCACTAGCGGGTCCCAAGAGACCCAGTACTTC
>NA|NA|TRBV7-3|TRBJ2-3
CASSLRGAGYTHYF
TGTGCCAGCAGCTTAAGAGGGGCGGGATATACGCATTATTTT
>NA|TRBD1|TRBV20-1|TRBJ1-1
CSARDGDRVGNTEAFF
TGCAGTGCTAGAGATGGGGACAGGGTAGGGAACACTGAAGCTTTCTTT
>many|TRBD1|TRBV2|TRBJ1-1
CASSEKDRPLNTEAFF
TGTGCCAGCAGTGAAAAGGACAGGCCCCTGAACACTGAAGCTTTCTTT
>NA|NA|TRBV29-1|TRBJ2-2
CSGYTGELFF
TGCAGCGGATACACCGGGGAGCTGTTTTTT
>many|TRBD1|TRBV6-5|TRBJ1-1
CASSYTDRGGAFF
TGTGCCAGCAGTTACACGGACAGGGGGGGAGCTTTCTTT
>many|TRBD1|TRBV24-1|TRBJ2-5
CATSDPGTGRTATTQYF
TGTGCCACCAGTGATCCCGGGACAGGGAGAACCGCGACGACCCAGTACTTC
>many|NA|TRBV6-1|TRBJ1-6
CASSSSGFSPRHF
TGTGCCAGCAGTTCATCCGGTTTTTCACCCCGCCACTTT
>many|NA|TRBV2|TRBJ2-7
CASRKQVRYEQYF
TGTGCCAGCAGAAAACAGGTACGGTACGAGCAGTACTTC
>many|NA|TRBV29-1|TRBJ1-2
CSVEWQGIYGYTF
TGCAGCGTTGAGTGGCAGGGGATTTATGGCTACACCTTC
>many|NA|TRBV7-2|TRBJ1-6
CASSLVSYNSPLHF
TGTGCCAGCAGCTTAGTTTCCTATAATTCACCCCTCCACTTT
>NA|TRBD2|TRBV7-2|TRBJ2-5
CASSMRTSGGGTQYF
TGTGCCAGCAGCATGCGGACTAGCGGGGGGGGGACCCAGTACTTC
>many|NA|TRBV6-1|TRBJ2-5
CASSASQETQYF
TGTGCCAGCAGTGCTTCCCAAGAGACCCAGTACTTC
>NA|NA|TRBV6-1|TRBJ1-4
CASLGLSLSDEKLFF
TGTGCCAGCTTGGGTCTCTCGCTATCGGATGAAAAACTGTTTTTT
>many|NA|TRBV10-3|TRBJ1-2
CAISEYSGTPYGYTF
TGTGCCATCAGTGAGTACTCAGGGACACCCTATGGCTACACCTTC
>many|NA|TRBV6-1|TRBJ2-5
CASSGLAAMRETQYF
TGTGCCAGCAGTGGTCTTGCGGCCATGCGGGAGACCCAGTACTTC
>many|NA|TRBV5-1|TRBJ1-2
CASSLDVNYGYTF
TGCGCCAGCAGCTTGGATGTTAACTATGGCTACACCTTC
>many|TRBD1|TRBV4-1|TRBJ1-2
CASSQAGTGNGYTF
TGCGCCAGCAGCCAAGCCGGGACAGGGAACGGCTACACCTTC
>many|TRBD1|TRBV13|TRBJ1-1
CASSSGQEAFF
TGTGCCAGCAGCTCGGGACAGGAAGCTTTCTTT
>many|TRBD1|TRBV11-1|TRBJ1-1
CASSWGQAMNTEAFF
TGTGCCAGCAGCTGGGGACAGGCAATGAACACTGAAGCTTTCTTT
>many|TRBD1|TRBV6-1|TRBJ1-1
CASSDRQGANTEAFF
TGTGCCAGCAGTGATAGGCAGGGGGCTAACACTGAAGCTTTCTTT
>many|NA|TRBV7-9|TRBJ1-1
CASSFGSREAFF
TGTGCCAGCAGCTTCGGGTCAAGAGAAGCTTTCTTT
>many|NA|TRBV6-5|TRBJ2-7
CASSYSRGPAYEQYF
TGTGCCAGCAGTTACTCGCGGGGGCCCGCCTACGAGCAGTACTTC
>few|NA|TRBV7-8|TRBJ1-2
CASSLVGGSGYGYTF
TGTGCCAGCAGCTTAGTTGGAGGCTCGGGGTATGGCTACACCTTC
>many|NA|TRBV19|TRBJ2-5
CASSIGFQDGETQYF
TGTGCCAGTAGTATTGGGTTCCAAGACGGGGAGACCCAGTACTTC
>many|NA|TRBV12-3/TRBV12-4|TRBJ1-6
CASSIHQGSGNSPLHF
TGTGCCAGCAGCATACATCAGGGGAGTGGGAATTCACCCCTCCACTTT
>many|TRBD2|TRBV6-1|TRBJ2-5
CASSEATSGGARTQYF
TGTGCCAGCAGTGAAGCCACTAGCGGGGGGGCCCGGACCCAGTACTTC
>NA|NA|TRBV18|TRBJ1-2
CASSPIRQASNYGYTF
TGTGCCAGCTCACCTATCAGACAGGCTTCCAACTATGGCTACACCTTC
>many|NA|TRBV6-4|TRBJ1-1
CASSDSNGTHHTEAFF
TGTGCCAGCAGTGACTCGAACGGTACACACCACACTGAAGCTTTCTTT
>NA|TRBD2|TRBV2|TRBJ2-5
CASSYGLAKETQYF
TGTGCCAGCAGTTATGGACTAGCTAAAGAGACCCAGTACTTC
>NA|TRBD1|TRBV4-1|TRBJ1-6
CASSQGQGGNNSPLHF
TGCGCCAGCAGCCAAGGACAGGGGGGGAATAATTCACCCCTCCACTTT
>NA|NA|TRBV24-1|TRBJ2-5
CATSDARPSQQETQYF
TGTGCCACCAGTGACGCCCGACCTTCCCAGCAAGAGACCCAGTACTTC
>many|NA|TRBV11-2|TRBJ1-1
CASSSGTKSYTEAFF
TGTGCCAGCAGCTCGGGGACGAAATCCTACACTGAAGCTTTCTTT
>many|NA|TRBV12-3/TRBV12-4|TRBJ2-7
CASSFRAGSSYEQYF
TGTGCCAGCAGTTTTCGGGCGGGTAGCTCCTACGAGCAGTACTTC
>NA|NA|TRBV20-1|TRBJ2-7
CSAKIEGVDYEQYF
TGCAGTGCCAAGATAGAGGGGGTAGACTACGAGCAGTACTTC